Listed below are T cell receptor beta chains from one sample, sequenced in a study of identical twins. MiXCR was run by TCRdb on the 5' RACE reads, yielding one entry per CDR3 protein. The table lists around 340,000 distinct CDR3 sequences, roughly 9% of them singletons, with under 10% in the top ten. Sequencing was carried out using naive T cells sorted from blood. The receptor source for this set is a woman in her forties or fifties in good health. Each CDR3 is given with its conserved first and last residue. The D gene is left open where the match is weak. Some rows have no size entry. The others give once, few or many, or a class for an expanded clone.

TGCGCCAGCAGCTGGGGACAGGGGAACACCGGGGAGCTGTTTTTT | CASSWGQGNTGELFF | TRBV5-1 | . | TRBD1 | TRBJ2-2
TGTGCCAGCAGTTGGGACAGGGGGAGAACCGGGGAGCTGTTTTTT | CASSWDRGRTGELFF | TRBV12-3/TRBV12-4 | few | TRBD1 | TRBJ2-2
TGTGCCAACAGCCCCCCAAGGTCCTACAATGAGCAGTTCTTC | CANSPPRSYNEQFF | TRBV28 | few | . | TRBJ2-1
TGTGCCACCAGCAGAGATCTGGGTAGCTCCTACGAGCAGTACTTC | CATSRDLGSSYEQYF | TRBV15 | . | . | TRBJ2-7
TGTGCCAGCAGCTTAGCGTTGTCGGGGACAGGGGGCTACAATGAGCAGTTCTTC | CASSLALSGTGGYNEQFF | TRBV7-2 | . | TRBD1 | TRBJ2-1
TGTGCCAGCAGTTACACCAACCTCCAGGGTGAGCAGTTCTTC | CASSYTNLQGEQFF | TRBV6-2/TRBV6-3 | . | . | TRBJ2-1
TGCAGTGCTAGGGGGACGGCCAACTATGGCTACACCTTC | CSARGTANYGYTF | TRBV20-1 | few | . | TRBJ1-2
TGCAGTGCTAGAGGTTTCCGGGAGGGCCACAATGAGCAGTTCTTC | CSARGFREGHNEQFF | TRBV20-1 | few | TRBD2 | TRBJ2-1
TGTGCCAGCAGCCAAGTGGCCAGCGGGAGGGCAGATACGCAGTATTTT | CASSQVASGRADTQYF | TRBV14 | few | TRBD2 | TRBJ2-3
TGCAGTGCTAGAGATCATGGGGGAGGGAACATTCAGTACTTC | CSARDHGGGNIQYF | TRBV20-1 | . | TRBD2 | TRBJ2-4
TGCGCCAGCAGCTTTCAGGGGTCCAGCTCCTACAATGAGCAGTTCTTC | CASSFQGSSSYNEQFF | TRBV5-1 | many | . | TRBJ2-1
TGTGCCAGCAGCCCCGGGACAGTTCATACAGATACGCAGTATTTT | CASSPGTVHTDTQYF | TRBV7-9 | few | TRBD1 | TRBJ2-3
TGTGCCAGCAGCTCGACAGCAGTCGAGCAGTACTTC | CASSSTAVEQYF | TRBV11-2 | . | . | TRBJ2-7
TGTGCCAGCAGTGCTCGGGATAGCAATCAGCCCCAGCATTTT | CASSARDSNQPQHF | TRBV6-1 | . | . | TRBJ1-5
TGTGCCATCAGTGTTAGAAGCGGCGCGAACACCGGGGAGCTGTTTTTT | CAISVRSGANTGELFF | TRBV10-3 | . | . | TRBJ2-2
TGTGCCAGCAGCCCACTAGCGGGAGCTTGGACAGATACGCAGTATTTT | CASSPLAGAWTDTQYF | TRBV11-2 | few | TRBD2 | TRBJ2-3
TGTGCCTCCGGACTAGCGGGACCCGGCCACAATGAGCAGTTCTTC | CASGLAGPGHNEQFF | TRBV10-3 | few | TRBD2 | TRBJ2-1
TGTGCCAGCAGTGATGGGACAGGGATTAAGTCGGGAAACACCATATATTTT | CASSDGTGIKSGNTIYF | TRBV25-1 | . | TRBD1 | TRBJ1-3
TGCAGTGCTAGAGGACTAGCGGGAGGGCGCTCCTACAATGAGCAGTTCTTC | CSARGLAGGRSYNEQFF | TRBV20-1 | many | TRBD2 | TRBJ2-1
TGTGCCAGCTCACCTTTCTTTGCGGCTAGCGGAGACCCGGGAGATACGCAGTATTTT | CASSPFFAASGDPGDTQYF | TRBV18 | few | TRBD2 | TRBJ2-3
TGCGCCAGCAGCCAAGGACTAGCGGGAGGTTTTGGCACCGGGGAGCTGTTTTTT | CASSQGLAGGFGTGELFF | TRBV5-1 | few | TRBD2 | TRBJ2-2
TGTGCCAGCAGTAGCGGGACAGGTCGGCGGGGGAGGGCCAATGAGCAGTTCTTC | CASSSGTGRRGRANEQFF | TRBV12-3/TRBV12-4 | few | . | TRBJ2-1
TGTGCCAGCAGTTTGACAAAGCGGGGAAGCCGCGATACGCAGTATTTT | CASSLTKRGSRDTQYF | TRBV27 | . | TRBD2 | TRBJ2-3
TGTGCCAGCAGCAGGTTGTGGGCCCAAGAGACCCAGTACTTC | CASSRLWAQETQYF | TRBV7-9 | few | . | TRBJ2-5
TGTGCCAGCCTTGGGACGGAATACGAGCAGTACTTC | CASLGTEYEQYF | TRBV2 | . | . | TRBJ2-7
TGTGCCAGCTGGCGGGAGGACCATGAGCAGTTCTTC | CASWREDHEQFF | TRBV6-4 | few | TRBD2 | TRBJ2-1
TGTGCCAGCAGTAACGGACCGAACACTGAAGCTTTCTTT | CASSNGPNTEAFF | TRBV27 | few | . | TRBJ1-1
TGTGCCAGCACAGGGACAGGGGAGAGCTATGGCTACACCTTC | CASTGTGESYGYTF | TRBV12-3/TRBV12-4 | many | TRBD1 | TRBJ1-2
TGTGCCAGCCGTAAAGCGGGAGTATCGGCCAATGAGCAGTTCTTC | CASRKAGVSANEQFF | TRBV25-1 | . | TRBD2 | TRBJ2-1
TGTGCCACCAGCAGAGATCTGGATCGTGGGGAGCTGTTTTTT | CATSRDLDRGELFF | TRBV15 | many | . | TRBJ2-2
TGTGCCAGCAGCCAATTTAAAAGGGCAGACGATACGCAGTATTTT | CASSQFKRADDTQYF | TRBV3-1 | few | . | TRBJ2-3
TGTGCCAGCAGTGAAGCTAGAGAAGAGACCCAGTACTTC | CASSEAREETQYF | TRBV6-1 | few | . | TRBJ2-5
TGCAGCGCCGATCTAGATGTGGGACCAGATACGCAGTATTTT | CSADLDVGPDTQYF | TRBV29-1 | . | . | TRBJ2-3
TGCGCCAGCAGCCACAGGGAGAGCAATCAGCCCCAGCATTTT | CASSHRESNQPQHF | TRBV4-1 | once | . | TRBJ1-5
TGCGCCAGTCTAGCGGGGACCGGTGAGCAGTTCTTC | CASLAGTGEQFF | TRBV5-1 | few | TRBD2 | TRBJ2-1
TGTGCCAGCCTCGGGAGCACTAGCGGGAGAAGAAAGGGAGAGACCCAGTACTTC | CASLGSTSGRRKGETQYF | TRBV3-1 | few | TRBD2 | TRBJ2-5
TGCGCCAGCAGCCACAGCTCTGGGGCCAACGTCCTGACTTTC | CASSHSSGANVLTF | TRBV4-1 | . | . | TRBJ2-6
TGTGCCAGCAGCCAAGGAAATTTACGAGGACTAGCGGGACGACCGAACACCGGGGAGCTGTTTTTT | CASSQGNLRGLAGRPNTGELFF | TRBV3-1 | many | TRBD2 | TRBJ2-2
TGCAGTGCTAGGGGGTGGAACACTGAAGCTTTCTTT | CSARGWNTEAFF | TRBV20-1 | few | . | TRBJ1-1
TGTGCCAGCCGCCTGGAAGCGGGAGTCAACAATGAGCAGTTCTTC | CASRLEAGVNNEQFF | TRBV6-6 | few | TRBD2 | TRBJ2-1
TGTGCCAGCAGTTTATCGAAGTCACAAAACATTCAGTACTTC | CASSLSKSQNIQYF | TRBV27 | few | . | TRBJ2-4
TGCGCCAGCAGCCATCAGACAGATGAAGCTTTCTTT | CASSHQTDEAFF | TRBV4-1 | . | . | TRBJ1-1
TGTGCCAGCAGCTTAGTGGCGGTATCGATGCCCAAAAACATTCAGTACTTC | CASSLVAVSMPKNIQYF | TRBV7-2 | few | . | TRBJ2-4
TGTGCCAGCAGTTATAGGGTGTCAACCGAGCAGTACTTC | CASSYRVSTEQYF | TRBV6-2/TRBV6-3 | . | . | TRBJ2-7
TGTGCTAGTGGTTTGGTACGAGAGGGCCTTATCTACAATGAGCAGTTCTTC | CASGLVREGLIYNEQFF | TRBV12-5 | many | . | TRBJ2-1
TGCAGCCCGAAGGCGGGACTAGCGGGCAATGAGCAGTTCTTC | CSPKAGLAGNEQFF | TRBV29-1 | many | TRBD2 | TRBJ2-1
TGTGCCATCAGAGGCCAGGCTTCCTACAATGAGCAGTTCTTC | CAIRGQASYNEQFF | TRBV10-3 | few | . | TRBJ2-1
TGTGCCAGCGGATGGACAGGGGAATACGAGCAGTACTTC | CASGWTGEYEQYF | TRBV6-2/TRBV6-3 | . | TRBD1 | TRBJ2-7
TGCGCCAGCAGCTTGGCCGGGATTTTTGACACCGGGGAGCTGTTTTTT | CASSLAGIFDTGELFF | TRBV5-1 | few | . | TRBJ2-2